This T cell receptor beta chain emerged from a study of quantifying T cell responses using KT2 cells. The overall study: Reverse transcription used primers in the TCR alpha and beta constant regions. Under optimum conditions, T4 ligation efficiency was estimated at more than 9.5%.

This clonotype appeared a few times. What it binds is not known. The cDNA 3' end received a ligated oligonucleotide with a UMI. An equimolar mix of RC1.1 and RC1.2 primed the beta chain across TRBC1 and TRBC2. TCRdb redid the calling of the UMI-ligation and nested PCR reads with MiXCR, one entry per CDR3 protein. Seen here are about 50,000 distinct CDR3 sequences, roughly 12% observed once, and the top ten hold less than 11%. CDR3 length: 14 residues. Trimming pared 4 bases from V and 3 bases from J, leaving 11 bases between. Germline values: CDR1 SGHNT, CDR2 YENEEA. The study's findings and limits: KT2 sequences were detected down to about one KT2 cell per 100,000 PBMC.

Unfractionated PBMC were spiked with known numbers of KT2 clone cells. Fixed numbers of PBMC received varying amounts of KT2 cells. This receptor was obtained from a human donor. The chain has TRBV11-3 and TRBJ2-3, with D hard to call. Input material: PBMCs spiked with cells of the T cell clone KT2. The CDR3 DNA follows: TGTGCCAGCAGCTCTACGCGGTTAACAGATACGCAGTATTTT. The encoded protein is CASSSTRLTDTQYF.